These 2 T cell receptor beta chains share one sample of origin, sequenced in a study of blood T cell repertoires in COVID-19. Assay: immunoSEQ multiplex PCR; the TCRdb copy retains only in-frame clones and omits some. The sample lists some 300,000 clones, 88% seen once, with roughly 2% in the top ten. The sequenced sample was PBMCs or T cells enriched from blood (not recorded which). Every receptor here comes from a woman aged 55-70 years in a cohort exposed to, infected with or recovered from COVID-19 (not recorded which).

This clone was recorded once. The J gene is TRBJ2-3, the V gene TRBV28; D is ambiguous. Trimming took 5 bases from V and 6 from J, leaving 9 bases between them. Germline V gives CDR1 MDHEN, CDR2 SYDVKM. The CDR3 extends over 12 amino acids. CDR3 loop: CASSPPEDTQYF. The CDR3, as DNA: TGTGCCAGCAGTCCCCCCGAGGATACGCAGTATTTT.

A single count supports this clone. The rearrangement links TRBV18 to TRBJ2-3, with TRBD2 matching over 10 bases. Germline V lookup: CDR1 KGHSH, CDR2 LQKENI. The CDR3 sequence is 17 residues long. After removal of 3 bases from V and 2 bases from J, the junction contained 8 bases not matched to a gene. This chain's CDR3 is CASSPVLAGDDTDTQYF. In nucleotides, the CDR3 is TGTGCCAGCTCACCCGTTCTAGCGGGAGACGACACAGATACGCAGTATTTT.